This T cell receptor (beta chain) was identified during a study of blood T cell repertoires in COVID-19. Study in general: Spain, Italy and the United States supplied samples that represented acute and convalescent COVID-19. T cells, B-cell-depleted T cells, or PBMCs supplied cDNA or gDNA.

How the authors handled the data: The authors estimated nucleated cell counts from reference gene primer amplification. Only in-frame clones appear in the TCRdb table, and some are missing; sequencing was by immunoSEQ multiplex PCR. The DNA was the basis for D and trimming; V, J and clone size are from that table. The sample gives 100,000 to 120,000 clones, about 85% of which show up once; more than 4.5% is in the top ten. Germline loops: CDR1 SNHLY, CDR2 FYNNEI. V gave up 3 bases and J gave up 11 bases, with 10 bases separating them. CDR3 length: 11 residues. The receptor's source is a human donor in a cohort sampled during active COVID-19. The rearrangement uses TRBV2 and TRBJ1-1; no firm D call. Sample: peripheral blood. CDR3 loop: CASSETMPAFF. The CDR3 region has the DNA TGTGCCAGCAGTGAGACAATGCCTGCTTTCTTT. Filled out from reference TRBV2 and TRBJ1-1, the complete variable domain reads EPEVTQTPSHQVTQMGQEVILRCVPISNHLYFYWYRQILGQKVEFLVSFYNNEISEKSEIFDDQFSVERPDGSNFTLKIRSTKLEDSAMYFCASSETMPAFFGQGTRLTVV.